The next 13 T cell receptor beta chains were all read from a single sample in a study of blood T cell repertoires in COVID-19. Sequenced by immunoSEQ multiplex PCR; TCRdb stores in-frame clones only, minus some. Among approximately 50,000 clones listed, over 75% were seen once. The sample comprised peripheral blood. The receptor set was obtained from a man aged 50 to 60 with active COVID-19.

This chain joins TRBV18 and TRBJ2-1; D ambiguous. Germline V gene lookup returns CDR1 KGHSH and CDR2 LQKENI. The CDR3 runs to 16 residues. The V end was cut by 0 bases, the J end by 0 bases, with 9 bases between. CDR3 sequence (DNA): TGTGCCAGCTCACCACCGGGCCCAAGCTCCTACAATGAGCAGTTCTTC. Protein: CASSPPGPSSYNEQFF.

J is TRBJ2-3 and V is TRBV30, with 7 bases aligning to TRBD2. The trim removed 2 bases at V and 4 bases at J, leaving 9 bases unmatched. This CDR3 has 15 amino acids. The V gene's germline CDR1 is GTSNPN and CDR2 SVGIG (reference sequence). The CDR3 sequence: CAWSLGGSGSDTQYF. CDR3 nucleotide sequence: TGTGCCTGGAGTCTTGGCGGGAGTGGATCAGATACGCAGTATTTT.

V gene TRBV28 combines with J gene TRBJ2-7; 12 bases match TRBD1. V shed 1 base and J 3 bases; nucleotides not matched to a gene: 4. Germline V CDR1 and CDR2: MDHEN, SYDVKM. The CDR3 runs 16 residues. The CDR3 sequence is CASSLLGTGGFYEQYF. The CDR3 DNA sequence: TGTGCCAGCAGTTTATTGGGGACAGGGGGCTTCTACGAGCAGTACTTC.

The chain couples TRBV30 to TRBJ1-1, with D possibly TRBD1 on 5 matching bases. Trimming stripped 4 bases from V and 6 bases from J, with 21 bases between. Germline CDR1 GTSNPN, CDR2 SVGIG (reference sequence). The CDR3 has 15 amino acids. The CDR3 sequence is CAWTGTGAGSAEAFF. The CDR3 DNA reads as TGTGCCTGGACCGGAACAGGCGCCGGGTCAGCTGAAGCTTTCTTT.

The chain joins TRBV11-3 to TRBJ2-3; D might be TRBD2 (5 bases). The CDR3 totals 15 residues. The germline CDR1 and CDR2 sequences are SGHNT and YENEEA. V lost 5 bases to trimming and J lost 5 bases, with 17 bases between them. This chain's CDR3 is CASSAGLAMGDTQYF. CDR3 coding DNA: TGTGCCAGCAGCGCCGGGCTAGCCATGGGAGATACGCAGTATTTT.

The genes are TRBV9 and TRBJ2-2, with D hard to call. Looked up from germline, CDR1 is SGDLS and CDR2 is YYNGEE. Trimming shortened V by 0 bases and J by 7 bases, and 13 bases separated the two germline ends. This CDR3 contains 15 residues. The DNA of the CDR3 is TGTGCCAGCAGCGTAGAAGATGTCAGTGGCGGGGAGCTGTTTTTT. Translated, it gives CASSVEDVSGGELFF. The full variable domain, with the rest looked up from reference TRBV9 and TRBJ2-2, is DSGVTQTPKHLITATGQRVTLRCSPRSGDLSVYWYQQSLDQGLQFLIQYYNGEERAKGNILERFSAQQFPDLHSELNLSSLELGDSALYFCASSVEDVSGGELFFGEGSRLTVL.

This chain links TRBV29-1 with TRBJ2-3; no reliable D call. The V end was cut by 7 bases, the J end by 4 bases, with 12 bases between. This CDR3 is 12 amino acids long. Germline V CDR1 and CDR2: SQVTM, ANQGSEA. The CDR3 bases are TGCAGCGCCGGAGAGACCTCAGATACGCAGTATTTT. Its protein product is CSAGETSDTQYF.

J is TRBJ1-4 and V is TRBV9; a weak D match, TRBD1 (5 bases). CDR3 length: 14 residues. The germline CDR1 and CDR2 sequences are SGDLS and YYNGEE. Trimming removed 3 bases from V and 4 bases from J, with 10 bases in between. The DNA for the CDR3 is TGTGCCAGCAGCGCCTTCGACAGTAATGAAAAACTGTTTTTT. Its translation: CASSAFDSNEKLFF. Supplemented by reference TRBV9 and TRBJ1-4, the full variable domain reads DSGVTQTPKHLITATGQRVTLRCSPRSGDLSVYWYQQSLDQGLQFLIQYYNGEERAKGNILERFSAQQFPDLHSELNLSSLELGDSALYFCASSAFDSNEKLFFGSGTQLSVL.

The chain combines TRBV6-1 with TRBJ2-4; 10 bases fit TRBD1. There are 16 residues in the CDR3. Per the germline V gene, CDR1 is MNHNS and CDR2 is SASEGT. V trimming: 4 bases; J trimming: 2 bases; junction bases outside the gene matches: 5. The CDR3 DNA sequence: TGTGCCAGCAGTGGGAGACAGGGGGCGACCAAAAACATTCAGTACTTC. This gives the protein CASSGRQGATKNIQYF.

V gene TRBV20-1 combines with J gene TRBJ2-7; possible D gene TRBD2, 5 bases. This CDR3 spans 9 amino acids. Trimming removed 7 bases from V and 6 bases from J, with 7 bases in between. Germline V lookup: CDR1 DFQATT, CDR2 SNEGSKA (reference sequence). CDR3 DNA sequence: TGCAGTGTAAGCGGCGAGCAGTACTTC. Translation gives CSVSGEQYF.

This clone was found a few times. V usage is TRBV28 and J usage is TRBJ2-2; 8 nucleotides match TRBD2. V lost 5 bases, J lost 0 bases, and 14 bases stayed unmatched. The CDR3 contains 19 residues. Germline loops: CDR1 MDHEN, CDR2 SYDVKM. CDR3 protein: CASSRPPGGSYTNTGELFF. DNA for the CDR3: TGTGCCAGCAGTCGCCCACCGGGGGGGAGTTATACGAACACCGGGGAGCTGTTTTTT.

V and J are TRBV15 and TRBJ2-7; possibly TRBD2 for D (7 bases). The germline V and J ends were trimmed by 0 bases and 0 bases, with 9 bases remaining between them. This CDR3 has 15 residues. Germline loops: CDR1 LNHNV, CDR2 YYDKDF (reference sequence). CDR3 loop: CATSREGGGSYEQYF. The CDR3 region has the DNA TGTGCCACCAGCAGAGAGGGAGGGGGCTCCTACGAGCAGTACTTC.

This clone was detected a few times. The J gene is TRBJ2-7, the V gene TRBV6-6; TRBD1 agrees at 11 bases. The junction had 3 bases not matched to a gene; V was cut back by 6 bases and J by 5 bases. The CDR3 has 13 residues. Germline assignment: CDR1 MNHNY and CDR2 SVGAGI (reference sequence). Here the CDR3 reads CASRRGQGDEQYF. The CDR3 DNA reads TGTGCCAGCAGGCGGGGACAGGGGGACGAGCAGTACTTC.